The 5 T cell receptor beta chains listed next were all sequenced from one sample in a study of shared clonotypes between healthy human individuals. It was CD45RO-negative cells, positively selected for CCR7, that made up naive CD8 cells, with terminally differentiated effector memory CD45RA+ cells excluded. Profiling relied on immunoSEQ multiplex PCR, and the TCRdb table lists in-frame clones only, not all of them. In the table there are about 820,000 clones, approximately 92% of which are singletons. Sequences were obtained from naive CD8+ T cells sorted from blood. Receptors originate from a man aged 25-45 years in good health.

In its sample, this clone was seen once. The CDR3 reads CASSQEGTGHATNEKLFF. The CDR3 bases are TGCGCCAGCAGCCAAGAAGGGACAGGCCATGCAACTAATGAAAAACTGTTTTTT. V gene TRBV4-3 combines with J gene TRBJ1-4, with TRBD1 matching over 8 bases. This CDR3 spans 18 amino acids. Looked up from germline, CDR1 is LGHNA and CDR2 is YSLEER. V was pared by 0 bases and J by 0 bases, with 6 bases of the junction left unmatched.

CDR3 loop: CASSSDIINQPQHF. The CDR3 DNA is TGTGCCAGTAGTTCAGACATCATAAATCAGCCCCAGCATTTT. The rearrangement uses TRBV19 and TRBJ1-5; D is undetermined. The CDR3 has 14 residues. V was cut by 5 bases and J by 4 bases, with 12 bases left in between. CDR1 LNHDA and CDR2 SQIVND come from the germline V gene (reference sequence).

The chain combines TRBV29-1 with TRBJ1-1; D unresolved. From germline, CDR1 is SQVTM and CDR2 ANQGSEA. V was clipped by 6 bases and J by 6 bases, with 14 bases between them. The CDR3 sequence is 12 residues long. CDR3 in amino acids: CSVAGNDAEAFF. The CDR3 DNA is TGCAGCGTAGCGGGGAACGACGCTGAAGCTTTCTTT.

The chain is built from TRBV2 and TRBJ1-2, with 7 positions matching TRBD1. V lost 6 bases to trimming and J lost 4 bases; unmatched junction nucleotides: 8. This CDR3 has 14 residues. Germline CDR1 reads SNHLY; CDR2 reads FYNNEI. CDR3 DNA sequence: TGTGCCAGCAGCAGTTCTGGGACAGTCTATGGCTACACCTTC. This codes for CASSSSGTVYGYTF. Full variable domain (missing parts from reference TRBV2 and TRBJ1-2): EPEVTQTPSHQVTQMGQEVILRCVPISNHLYFYWYRQILGQKVEFLVSFYNNEISEKSEIFDDQFSVERPDGSNFTLKIRSTKLEDSAMYFCASSSSGTVYGYTFGSGTRLTVV.

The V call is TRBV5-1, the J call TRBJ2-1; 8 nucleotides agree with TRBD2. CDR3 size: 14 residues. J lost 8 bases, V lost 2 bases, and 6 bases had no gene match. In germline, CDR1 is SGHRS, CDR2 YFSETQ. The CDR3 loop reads CASSFGRAVDEQFF. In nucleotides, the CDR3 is TGCGCCAGCAGCTTCGGGAGGGCCGTCGATGAGCAGTTCTTC.